The 3 T cell receptor beta chains below all came from one sample that was sequenced in a study of T cells and copy number aberrations in small-cell lung cancer. Only in-frame clones appear in the TCRdb table, and some are missing; sequencing was by immunoSEQ multiplex PCR. Counted here are a few thousand clones, roughly 76% occurring once; the ten biggest clones make up roughly 4.3%. Sequencing input: normal tissue next to the tumor. All receptors derive from a man aged 35 to 55 with small cell lung cancer.

This sequence joins TRBV5-1 and TRBJ1-1; TRBD1 might be the D (5 bases). The germline V gene encodes CDR1 SGHRS and CDR2 YFSETQ. The CDR3 length is 16 residues. V was trimmed by 0 bases and J by 5 bases, leaving 17 bases between them. Here the CDR3 DNA reads TGCGCCAGCAGCTTGGGATCCGGGGCTGGCGTGACTGAAGCTTTCTTT. As protein: CASSLGSGAGVTEAFF.

The chain employs TRBV30 and TRBJ1-2; D perhaps matches TRBD1 (6 bases). The CDR3 has 14 residues. Germline V gene sequence: CDR1 GTSNPN, CDR2 SVGIG (reference sequence). Deletions cut 3 bases from V and 0 bases from J, with 11 bases between. CDR3 DNA sequence: TGTGCCTGGAGAGGACAGACCTCTAACTATGGCTACACCTTC. As protein: CAWRGQTSNYGYTF.

This clone was picked up a small number of times. The sample has other DNA sequences that encode this CDR3 too. The chain carries TRBV11-2 and TRBJ1-1; D remains ambiguous. Germline V gene data show CDR1 as SGHAT and CDR2 as FQNNGV. V dropped 3 bases and J dropped 0 bases, with 8 bases sitting between them. The length of the CDR3 is 14 residues. The CDR3 region is CASSFGFMNTEAFF. The CDR3 DNA reads as TGTGCCAGCAGCTTTGGATTCATGAACACTGAAGCTTTCTTT.